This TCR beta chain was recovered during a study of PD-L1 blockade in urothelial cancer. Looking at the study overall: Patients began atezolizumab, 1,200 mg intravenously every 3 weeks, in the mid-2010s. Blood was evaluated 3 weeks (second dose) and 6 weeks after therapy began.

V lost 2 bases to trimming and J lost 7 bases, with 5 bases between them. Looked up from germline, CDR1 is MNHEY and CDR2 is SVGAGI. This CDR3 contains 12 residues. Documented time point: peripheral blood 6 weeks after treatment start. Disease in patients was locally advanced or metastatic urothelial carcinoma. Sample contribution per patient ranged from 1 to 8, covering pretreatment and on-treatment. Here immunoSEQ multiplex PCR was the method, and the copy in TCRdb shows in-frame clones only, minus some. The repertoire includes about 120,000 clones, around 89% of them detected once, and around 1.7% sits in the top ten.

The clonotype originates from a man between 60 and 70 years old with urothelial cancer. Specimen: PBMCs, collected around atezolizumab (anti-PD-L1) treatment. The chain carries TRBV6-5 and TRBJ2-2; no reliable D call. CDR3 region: CASSYTNGELFF. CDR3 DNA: TGTGCCAGCAGTTACACTAACGGGGAGCTGTTTTTT.